This TCR beta chain was captured in a study of blood T cell repertoires in COVID-19. Profiled with immunoSEQ multiplex PCR; TCRdb holds only in-frame clones, not every one. The sample consists of 180,000 or so clones, roughly three quarters of them appearing once. Germline trimming cut 5 bases from V and 8 bases from J; bases unmatched to any gene: 13. Germline CDR1 is LNHDA and CDR2 is SQIVND (reference sequence). CDR3 size: 16 residues. Sequenced input: peripheral blood. V usage is TRBV19 and J usage is TRBJ1-4, with TRBD1 matching over 8 bases. The TCR comes from a woman of 80 years or more with COVID-19, enrolled during active disease. DNA of the CDR3: TGTGCCAGTAGTGGAGCCCGGACAGGGAAAGGGGAAAAACTGTTTTTT. This sequence encodes CASSGARTGKGEKLFF.